The clone carrying this T cell receptor (beta chain) came up a few times. Its antigen is unknown. The record originates from a study of T cells after yellow fever vaccination. A universal primer site and UMIs were added as TCR cDNA was made by 5'RACE template switching. In TCRdb, the 5' RACE reads were re-called with MiXCR into one record per CDR3 protein. The sample gives some 600,000 distinct CDR3 sequences, over 9% of which show up once; about 15% is in the top ten. General observations from the study: Repertoires obtained by FACS sorting could include abundant clonotypes that entered as contaminants from the bulk population. Peak timing came faster in the weaker secondary response, day 5 versus 15.

Germline V gene sequence: CDR1 SGHAT, CDR2 FQNNGV. The CDR3 has 18 amino acids. Unmatched junction bases numbered 11, after V lost 1 base and J lost 7 bases. The specimen was PBMCs, collected on the day of the yellow fever booster vaccination. The TCR originated in a man under 40 who received the YFV17D yellow fever vaccine. V and J are TRBV11-2 and TRBJ2-3; 13 bases align to TRBD2. CDR3 nucleotides: TGTGCCAGCAGCTTAGGCGGCCTACTAGCGGGAGGGCCAAATACGCAGTATTTT. It specifies CASSLGGLLAGGPNTQYF.